A selection of T cell receptor beta chains follows, all from one sample in a study of T cells in Graves' hyperthyroidism and ophthalmopathy. TCRdb recomputed calls from the multiplex PCR reads with MiXCR, one row per CDR3 protein. In the table there are tens of thousands of distinct CDR3 sequences, roughly 51% of which are singletons. Sequencing was carried out using peripheral blood or thyroid tissue (not recorded which). The source is a man between 18 and 35 years old with Graves' hyperthyroidism. CDR3s include the opening cysteine and the closing phenylalanine or tryptophan. Each record gives: CDR3 protein, V gene, clone size. Clone size, where shown, is once, few, many, or a class for clones that have expanded.

cdr3_aa: CASFRGRSNTEAFF
v_call: TRBV2
clone_size: .

cdr3_aa: CASSPLPHRGQETQYF
v_call: TRBV6-2/TRBV6-3
clone_size: many

cdr3_aa: CATSDPAGTGTDGYTF
v_call: TRBV10-3
clone_size: .

cdr3_aa: CASSLVVTADEKLFF
v_call: TRBV5-6
clone_size: .

cdr3_aa: CASSLKAGLGDTEAFF
v_call: TRBV7-9
clone_size: many

cdr3_aa: CASRDGFSEETQYF
v_call: TRBV2
clone_size: .

cdr3_aa: CASSFRRETQYF
v_call: TRBV28
clone_size: many

cdr3_aa: CASSFGFGQGSWGAFF
v_call: TRBV2
clone_size: .

cdr3_aa: CASSPDIRHGYTF
v_call: TRBV7-9
clone_size: .

cdr3_aa: CASSDSQETQYF
v_call: TRBV6-6
clone_size: many